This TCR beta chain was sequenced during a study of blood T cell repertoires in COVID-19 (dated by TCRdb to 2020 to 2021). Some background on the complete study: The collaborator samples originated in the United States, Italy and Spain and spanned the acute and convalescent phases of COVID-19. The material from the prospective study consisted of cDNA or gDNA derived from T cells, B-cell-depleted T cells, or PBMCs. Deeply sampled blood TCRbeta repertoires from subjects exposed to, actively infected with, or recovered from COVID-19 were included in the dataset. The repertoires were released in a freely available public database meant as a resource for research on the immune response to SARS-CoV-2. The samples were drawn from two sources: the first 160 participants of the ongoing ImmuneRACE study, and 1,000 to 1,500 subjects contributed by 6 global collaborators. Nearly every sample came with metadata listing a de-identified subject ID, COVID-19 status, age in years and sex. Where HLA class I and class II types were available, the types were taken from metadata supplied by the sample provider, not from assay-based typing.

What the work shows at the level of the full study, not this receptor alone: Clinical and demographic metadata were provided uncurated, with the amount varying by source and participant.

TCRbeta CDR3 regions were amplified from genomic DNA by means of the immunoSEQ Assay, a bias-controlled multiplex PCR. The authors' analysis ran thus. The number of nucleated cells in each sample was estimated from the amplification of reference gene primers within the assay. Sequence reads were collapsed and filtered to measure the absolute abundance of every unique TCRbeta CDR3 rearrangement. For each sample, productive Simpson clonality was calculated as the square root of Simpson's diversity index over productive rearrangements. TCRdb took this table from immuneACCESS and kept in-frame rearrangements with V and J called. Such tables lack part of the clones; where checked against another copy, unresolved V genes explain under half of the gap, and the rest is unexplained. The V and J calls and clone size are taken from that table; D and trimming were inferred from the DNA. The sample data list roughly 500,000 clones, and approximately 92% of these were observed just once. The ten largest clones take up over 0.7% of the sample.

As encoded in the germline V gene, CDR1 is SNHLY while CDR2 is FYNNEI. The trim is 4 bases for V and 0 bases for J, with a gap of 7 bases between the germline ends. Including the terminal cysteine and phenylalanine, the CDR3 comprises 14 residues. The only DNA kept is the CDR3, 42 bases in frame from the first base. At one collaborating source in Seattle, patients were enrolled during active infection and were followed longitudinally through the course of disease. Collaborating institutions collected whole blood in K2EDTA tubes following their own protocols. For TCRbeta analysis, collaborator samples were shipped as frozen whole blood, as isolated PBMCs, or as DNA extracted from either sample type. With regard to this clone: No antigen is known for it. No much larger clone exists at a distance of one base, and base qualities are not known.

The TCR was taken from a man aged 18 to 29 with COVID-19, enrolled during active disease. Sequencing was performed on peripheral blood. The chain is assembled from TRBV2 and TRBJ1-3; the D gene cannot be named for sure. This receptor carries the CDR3 CASSVGSSGNTIYF. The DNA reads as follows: TGTGCCAGCAGTGTTGGTAGCTCTGGAAACACCATATATTTT.